A single sample is the source of the 30 T cell receptor beta chains below, sequenced in a study of CD8 T cells in Susac syndrome. Random hexamers were used to reverse transcribe an amount of about 0.45 to 1 ug RNA. TCRdb redid the calling of the immunoSEQ multiplex PCR reads with MiXCR, one entry per CDR3 protein. The sample holds tens of thousands of distinct CDR3 sequences, roughly 93% seen once. The specimen sequenced was CD8+ T cells from PBMCs. The receptors stem from a human donor in good health.

The gene calls are TRBV28 and TRBJ2-7; D might be TRBD1 or TRBD2, each matching 5 bases. There are 15 residues in the CDR3. In germline, CDR1 is MDHEN, CDR2 SYDVKM. The V end lost 6 bases, the J end lost 6 bases, and 21 bases lay between the germline ends. CDR3 bases: TGTGCCAGCAGCCCGCCGGGACCGCCAGGAAGCGAGCAGTACTTC. It translates to CASSPPGPPGSEQYF. The whole variable domain, filled in from reference TRBV28 and TRBJ2-7, reads DVKVTQSSRYLVKRTGEKVFLECVQDMDHENMFWYRQDPGLGLRLIYFSYDVKMKEKGDIPEGYSVSREKKERFSLILESASTNQTSMYLCASSPPGPPGSEQYFGPGTRLTVT.

The CDR3 spells CASSPSLTATDTQYF. The CDR3 nucleotides read TGTGCCAGCAGCCCTTCCTTGACAGCCACAGATACGCAGTATTTT. The chain combines TRBV28 with TRBJ2-3; perhaps TRBD1 as D (5 bases). The CDR3 is 15 amino acids. CDR1 and CDR2 from the germline V gene are MDHEN and SYDVKM. Trimming took 6 bases from V and 2 from J, leaving 15 bases between them.

The genes are TRBV28 and TRBJ1-5, with D maybe TRBD1 (5 bases). Per germline, CDR1 MDHEN and CDR2 SYDVKM. The CDR3 length is 14 residues. V was pared by 5 bases and J by 0 bases, with 8 bases between. As DNA, the CDR3 is TGTGCCAGCAGTCTGGACACTAGCAATCAGCCCCAGCATTTT. Residues: CASSLDTSNQPQHF.

The chain joins TRBV5-1 to TRBJ2-7; 8 nucleotides align to TRBD2. CDR1 and CDR2 (germline): SGHRS, YFSETQ. The V and J ends lost 5 bases and 1 base, in that order; junction bases with no gene match: 8. The CDR3 contains 15 residues. CDR3: CASRISAGVSYEQYF. The CDR3 DNA follows: TGCGCCAGCAGGATTTCAGCGGGAGTATCCTACGAGCAGTACTTC.

The CDR3: CSASLGGRNEQFF. CDR3 bases: TGCAGTGCTTCGCTCGGCGGGCGCAATGAGCAGTTCTTC. This sequence joins TRBV20-1 and TRBJ2-1; possibly TRBD2 for D (5 bases). This CDR3 spans 13 amino acids. Germline CDR1 reads DFQATT; CDR2 reads SNEGSKA (reference sequence). V was pared by 5 bases and J by 6 bases, with 14 bases between.

This chain connects TRBV13 to TRBJ2-7; possible D gene TRBD1, 6 bases. With 5 bases removed from V and 7 bases from J, the gap between germline ends came to 12 bases. The CDR3 extends over 12 amino acids. Per the germline V gene, CDR1 is PRHDT and CDR2 is FYEKMQ (reference sequence). CDR3 in DNA: TGTGCCAGCAGCAAACAGGGTCGAGAGCAGTACTTC. Its translation is CASSKQGREQYF.

The chain is built from TRBV6-5 and TRBJ2-5; a weak D match, TRBD2 (7 bases). CDR1 is MNHEY, CDR2 SVGAGI, per germline. The CDR3 consists of 15 residues. Trimming shortened V by 5 bases and J by 5 bases, and 18 bases separated the two germline ends. The CDR3 coding sequence is TGTGCCAGCAGTCGTTTTGGGGGGGCGGGCGAGACCCAGTACTTC. It specifies CASSRFGGAGETQYF.

The J gene is TRBJ1-5, the V gene TRBV23-1; D not certain. TRBV23-1 counts as an open reading frame of uncertain function. The CDR3 is 16 residues long. The V gene lost 0 bases and the J gene lost 0 bases, with 9 bases spanning the gap. The CDR3 is CASSQSRRDSNQPQHF. CDR3 nucleotide sequence: TGCGCCAGCAGTCAATCGAGGCGGGATAGCAATCAGCCCCAGCATTTT.

This chain joins TRBV28 and TRBJ2-7; TRBD2 matches at 7 bases. This CDR3 region has 14 residues. The germline gives CDR1 MDHEN, CDR2 SYDVKM. The V gene end was trimmed by 6 bases and the J gene end by 2 bases; junction bases not matched to a gene: 7. The CDR3 DNA follows: TGTGCCAGCAGCCAGAGCGGGACCACCTACGAGCAGTACTTC. Translating gives CASSQSGTTYEQYF.

The table lists this clonotype with a few counts. The chain joins TRBV12-3 or TRBV12-4 to TRBJ1-1; D is unclear. Trimming removed 4 bases from V and 1 base from J, with 7 bases in between. The CDR3 consists of 13 residues. CDR3 coding DNA: TGTGCCAGCAGTTATTCAACGAACACTGAAGCTTTCTTT. Protein: CASSYSTNTEAFF.

The V call is TRBV29-1, the J call TRBJ1-2, with D uncertain. CDR3 length equals 15 residues. V lost 6 bases and J lost 0, with 17 bases in between. Per the germline V gene, CDR1 is SQVTM and CDR2 is ANQGSEA. The CDR3 here is CSVPLLGVSNYGYTF. The CDR3 DNA sequence: TGCAGCGTACCCTTACTCGGGGTTTCTAACTATGGCTACACCTTC.

This clonotype has just one count. This chain uses TRBV7-8 with TRBJ2-1, with 7 positions matching TRBD1. CDR1 is SGHVS and CDR2 is FQNEAQ in the germline V gene. This CDR3 has 15 amino acids. V gave up 4 bases and J gave up 3 bases; unmatched junction bases: 6. Here the CDR3 DNA reads TGTGCCAGCAGCTCGGGACAGACGGACTACAATGAGCAGTTCTTC. It codes for CASSSGQTDYNEQFF.

The V call is TRBV3-1, the J call TRBJ2-3; no definite D call. The germline V gene has CDR1 LGHDT and CDR2 YNNKEL (reference sequence). Between the trimmed V and J ends, which lost 6 bases and 5 bases, there was a span of 12 bases. The CDR3 is 13 residues long. The CDR3 spells CASSSEPGDTQYF. Here the CDR3 DNA reads TGTGCCAGCAGTTCTGAACCCGGAGATACGCAGTATTTT.

CDR3 DNA: TGTGCCACCAGCAGAGGGACGATCTCCTACAATGAGCAGTTCTTC. Protein: CATSRGTISYNEQFF. The chain couples TRBV15 to TRBJ2-1; D gene uncertain. CDR1 and CDR2 from the germline V gene are LNHNV and YYDKDF (reference sequence). The CDR3 is made up of 15 amino acids. The ends were cut back, 1 base at V and 0 bases at J, with 7 bases in the middle.

This chain connects TRBV2 to TRBJ2-7, with 8 bases that match TRBD2. The CDR3 spans 13 residues. V was pared by 10 bases and J by 4 bases, with 9 bases of the junction left unmatched. CDR1 SNHLY and CDR2 FYNNEI come from the germline V gene. The CDR3 here is CATTGLAAYEQYF. The DNA of the CDR3 is TGTGCCACGACCGGACTAGCAGCATACGAGCAGTACTTC.

The DNA of the CDR3 is TGTGCCAGCAGTTTTGCGGGATCTAACTATGGCTACACCTTC. It codes for CASSFAGSNYGYTF. This sequence joins TRBV27 and TRBJ1-2; D not certain. V was clipped by 3 bases and J by 0 bases, with 8 bases between them. The CDR3 is made up of 14 amino acids. Germline V CDR1 and CDR2: MNHEY, SMNVEV (reference sequence).

The CDR3 loop reads CASRRGLDEQYF. The CDR3 region has the DNA TGTGCCAGCAGGAGGGGGCTCGACGAGCAGTACTTC. The chain links TRBV12-3 or TRBV12-4 to TRBJ2-7, with TRBD1 identical over 7 bases. J was trimmed by 5 bases and V by 6 bases; bases with no gene match: 4. This CDR3 is 12 amino acids long.

The chain joins TRBV7-9 to TRBJ2-7, with a tentative D call TRBD2 (6 bases). Germline V gene sequence: CDR1 SEHNR, CDR2 FQNEAQ (reference sequence). The V and J ends lost 8 bases and 2 bases respectively, with 19 bases between them. The CDR3 runs 15 residues. CDR3 DNA: TGTGCCAGCGGTCAGGGACTCACTCCGACCTACGAGCAGTACTTC. Protein sequence: CASGQGLTPTYEQYF.

This clonotype appeared once. The V gene is TRBV30, the J gene TRBJ1-5; TRBD1 matches at 8 bases. With 3 bases clipped from V and 6 bases from J, the junction kept 7 bases outside the gene matches. CDR1 is GTSNPN and CDR2 is SVGIG in the germline V gene (reference sequence). The CDR3 is 14 residues long. The CDR3 nucleotides are TGTGCCTGGAGCCCGGGACAGGAAGGTCAGCCCCAGCATTTT. Its protein is CAWSPGQEGQPQHF.

This clonotype was detected only once. The V call is TRBV2, the J call TRBJ2-5; no reliable D call. V gave up 1 base and J gave up 4 bases, with 4 bases separating them. Germline-derived CDR1 and CDR2 are SNHLY and FYNNEI. This CDR3 is built from 12 residues. The CDR3 reads CASSEGLETQYF. The CDR3 DNA follows: TGTGCCAGCAGTGAAGGCTTAGAGACCCAGTACTTC.

The chain has TRBV28 and TRBJ2-1; 8 bases are shared with TRBD1. V shed 3 bases, J shed 2 bases, and the junction held 3 bases outside the gene matches. The CDR3 totals 15 residues. The germline V gene has CDR1 MDHEN and CDR2 SYDVKM. In DNA form, the CDR3 reads TGTGCCAGCAGTTTCAGGGGGCCGCCCTACAATGAGCAGTTCTTC. Protein product: CASSFRGPPYNEQFF.

J is TRBJ1-1 and V is TRBV10-3, with 11 bases matching TRBD1. Unmatched junction bases numbered 13, after V lost 3 bases and J lost 4 bases. There are 18 residues in the CDR3. Germline CDR1 and CDR2: ENHRY and SYGVKD. As DNA, the CDR3 is TGTGCCATCAGTGACTCCGGGACAGGGGGAGGTCAAGGCACTGAAGCTTTCTTT. Translating it yields CAISDSGTGGGQGTEAFF.

The gene calls are TRBV6-5 and TRBJ2-1; TRBD2 matches 9 bases. This CDR3 contains 15 residues. CDR1 MNHEY and CDR2 SVGAGI come from the germline V gene. V lost 3 bases and J lost 5; bases outside the gene matches: 5. CDR3 bases: TGTGCCAGCAGTTATTACGCGGGAGGGAACAATGAGCAGTTCTTC. It encodes CASSYYAGGNNEQFF.

The CDR3: CASSLSIYEQYF. The CDR3 DNA is TGTGCCAGCAGCTTAAGTATCTACGAGCAGTACTTC. The chain links TRBV13 to TRBJ2-7; D is ambiguous. The germline V and J ends were trimmed by 2 bases and 3 bases, with 5 bases remaining between them. The CDR3 contains 12 residues. Germline-derived CDR1 and CDR2 are PRHDT and FYEKMQ (reference sequence).

The rearrangement uses TRBV19 and TRBJ2-1; D may be TRBD1 (5 bases). The germline V and J ends were trimmed by 5 bases and 3 bases, with 14 bases remaining between them. The CDR3 spans 15 residues. Looked up from germline, CDR1 is LNHDA and CDR2 is SQIVND (reference sequence). CDR3 sequence reads: CASSPQGSVYNEQFF. CDR3 nucleotides: TGTGCCAGTAGTCCCCAGGGAAGCGTCTACAATGAGCAGTTCTTC.

The rearrangement links TRBV12-3 or TRBV12-4 to TRBJ2-5; TRBD2 matches at 7 bases. J was trimmed by 3 bases and V by 3 bases; bases with no gene match: 13. This CDR3 comprises 17 residues. CDR3 sequence (DNA): TGTGCCAGCAGTTTTGAGGAGGGAGGGTCTTGGGAAGAGACCCAGTACTTC. Its protein product is CASSFEEGGSWEETQYF.

The J gene is TRBJ2-5, the V gene TRBV6-4, with 10 bases fitting TRBD1. Looked up from germline, CDR1 is MRHNA and CDR2 is SNTAGT. This CDR3 comprises 19 residues. The V gene end was trimmed by 2 bases and the J gene end by 4 bases; junction bases not matched to a gene: 16. DNA for the CDR3: TGTGCCAGCAGTGACCTTCTCTCTGACCTGGACAGGGGGTCAGAGACCCAGTACTTC. This codes for CASSDLLSDLDRGSETQYF.

This chain joins TRBV4-1 and TRBJ1-1; weak D call: TRBD1 (6 bases). The length of the CDR3 is 14 residues. Between the trimmed V and J ends, which lost 0 bases and 3 bases, there was a span of 8 bases. Per germline, CDR1 MGHRA and CDR2 YSYEKL. Here the CDR3 DNA reads TGCGCCAGCAGCCAAGAAGAGGGGGACACTGAAGCTTTCTTT. The encoded protein is CASSQEEGDTEAFF.

The chain couples TRBV28 to TRBJ2-3; 7 nucleotides agree with TRBD1. J was trimmed by 4 bases and V by 7 bases; bases with no gene match: 11. This CDR3 comprises 15 residues. The V gene's germline CDR1 is MDHEN and CDR2 SYDVKM. The CDR3 is CASTPDRVHADTQYF. The CDR3 nucleotides are TGTGCCAGCACCCCAGACAGGGTTCATGCAGATACGCAGTATTTT.

J is TRBJ2-1 and V is TRBV12-3 or TRBV12-4; 7 bases fit TRBD1. There are 14 residues in the CDR3. V trimming: 3 bases; J trimming: 5 bases; junction bases outside the gene matches: 4. CDR3 in amino acids: CASSLGQLNNEQFF. The DNA of the CDR3 is TGTGCCAGCAGTTTGGGACAGCTAAACAATGAGCAGTTCTTC.